The present entry profiles one T cell receptor beta chain with its context. The assay was immunoSEQ multiplex PCR, and TCRdb's table has in-frame clones only and misses some. The sample consists of hundreds of thousands of clones, approximately 96% of them appearing once. CD8 cells regarded as naive lacked CD45RO, were positively chosen for CCR7, and omitted terminally differentiated effector memory CD45RA+ cells. The CDR3 consists of 16 residues. Per the germline V gene, CDR1 is MNHNS and CDR2 is SASEGT. V gave up 3 bases and J gave up 5 bases; unmatched junction bases: 8. This entry is derived from a study of shared clonotypes between healthy human individuals.

Sequencing was performed on naive CD8+ T cells sorted from blood. The V gene is TRBV6-1, the J gene TRBJ2-3, with TRBD1 matching over 10 bases. This receptor was identified in a man aged 30 to 45 in good health. The CDR3 here is CASSEFGTGEGDTQYF. The CDR3 coding sequence is TGTGCCAGCAGTGAGTTCGGGACAGGGGAAGGAGATACGCAGTATTTT.